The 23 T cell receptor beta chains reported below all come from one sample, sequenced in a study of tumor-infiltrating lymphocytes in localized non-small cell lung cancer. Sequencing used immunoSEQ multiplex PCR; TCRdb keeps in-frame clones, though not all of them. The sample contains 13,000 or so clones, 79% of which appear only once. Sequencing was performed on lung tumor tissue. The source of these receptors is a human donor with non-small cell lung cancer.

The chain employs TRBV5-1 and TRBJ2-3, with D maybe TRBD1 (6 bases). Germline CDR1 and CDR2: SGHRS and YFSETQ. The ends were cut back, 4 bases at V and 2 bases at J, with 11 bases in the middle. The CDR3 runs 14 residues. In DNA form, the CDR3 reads TGCGCCAGCAGCGGTCAGGGGTCCACAGATACGCAGTATTTT. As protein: CASSGQGSTDTQYF.

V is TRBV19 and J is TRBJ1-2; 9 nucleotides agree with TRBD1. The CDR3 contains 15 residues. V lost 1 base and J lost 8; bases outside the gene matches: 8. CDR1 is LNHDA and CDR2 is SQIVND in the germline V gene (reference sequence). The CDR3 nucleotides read TGTGCCAGTAGTATAGCCACCGGGACAGGGTACGGCTACACCTTC. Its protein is CASSIATGTGYGYTF.

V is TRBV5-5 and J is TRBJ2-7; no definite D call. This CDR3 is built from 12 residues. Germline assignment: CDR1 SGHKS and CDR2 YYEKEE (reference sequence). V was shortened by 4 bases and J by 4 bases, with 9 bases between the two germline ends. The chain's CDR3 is CASSRFLYEQYF. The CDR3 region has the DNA TGTGCCAGCAGCCGATTCCTTTACGAGCAGTACTTC.

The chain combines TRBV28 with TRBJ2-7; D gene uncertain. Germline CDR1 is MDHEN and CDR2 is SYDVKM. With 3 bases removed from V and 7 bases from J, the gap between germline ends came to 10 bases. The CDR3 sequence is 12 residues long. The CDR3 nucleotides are TGTGCCAGCAGTTTGGCGGTGTGGGAGCAGTACTTC. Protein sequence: CASSLAVWEQYF.

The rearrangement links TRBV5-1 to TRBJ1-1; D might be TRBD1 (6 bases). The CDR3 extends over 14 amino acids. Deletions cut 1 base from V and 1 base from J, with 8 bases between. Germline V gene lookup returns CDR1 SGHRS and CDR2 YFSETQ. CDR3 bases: TGCGCCAGCAGCTTGCGCAGGGGGAACACTGAAGCTTTCTTT. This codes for CASSLRRGNTEAFF.

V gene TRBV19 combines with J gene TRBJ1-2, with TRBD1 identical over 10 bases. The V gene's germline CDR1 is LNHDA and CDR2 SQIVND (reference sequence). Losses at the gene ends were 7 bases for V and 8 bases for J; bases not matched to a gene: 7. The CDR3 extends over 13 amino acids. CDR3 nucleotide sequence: TGTGCCAGTACCCGGGGACAGGGGCAGGGCTACACCTTC. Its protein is CASTRGQGQGYTF.

The CDR3 region is CASRKGPTLNYEQYF. CDR3 coding DNA: TGTGCCAGCAGGAAAGGACCAACTCTGAATTACGAGCAGTACTTC. V is TRBV2 and J is TRBJ2-7; D not resolved. Germline lookup yields CDR1 SNHLY and CDR2 FYNNEI. CDR3 length: 15 amino acids. V lost 6 bases and J lost 4, with 19 bases in between.

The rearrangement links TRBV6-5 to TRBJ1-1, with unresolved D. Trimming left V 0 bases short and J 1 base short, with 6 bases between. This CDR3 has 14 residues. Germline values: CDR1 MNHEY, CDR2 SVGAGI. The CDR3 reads CASSYSFTNTEAFF. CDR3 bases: TGTGCCAGCAGTTACTCGTTCACGAACACTGAAGCTTTCTTT.

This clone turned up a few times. The CDR3 coding sequence is TGTGCCAGCAGCGTAGAGGGGTCCGGTCAGCCCCAGCATTTT. Protein sequence: CASSVEGSGQPQHF. The chain carries TRBV9 and TRBJ1-5; a possible D gene is TRBD1 (5 bases). Germline V gives CDR1 SGDLS, CDR2 YYNGEE. V was cut by 0 bases and J by 6 bases, with 10 bases left in between. CDR3 length equals 14 residues.

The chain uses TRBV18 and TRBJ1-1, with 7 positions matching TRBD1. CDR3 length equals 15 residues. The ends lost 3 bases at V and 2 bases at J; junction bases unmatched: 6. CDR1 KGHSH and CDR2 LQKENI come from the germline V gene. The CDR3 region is CASSPSQGVNTEAFF. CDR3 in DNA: TGTGCCAGCTCACCGAGTCAGGGGGTTAACACTGAAGCTTTCTTT. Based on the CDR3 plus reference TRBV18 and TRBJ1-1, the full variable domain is NAGVMQNPRHLVRRRGQEARLRCSPMKGHSHVYWYRQLPEEGLKFMVYLQKENIIDESGMPKERFSAEFPKEGPSILRIQQVVRGDSAAYFCASSPSQGVNTEAFFGQGTRLTVV.

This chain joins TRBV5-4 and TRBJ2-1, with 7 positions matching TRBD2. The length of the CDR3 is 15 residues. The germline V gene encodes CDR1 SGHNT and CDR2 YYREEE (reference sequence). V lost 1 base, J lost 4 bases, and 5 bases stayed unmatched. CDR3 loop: CASSLSGTSYNEQFF. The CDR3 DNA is TGTGCCAGCAGCTTGAGCGGGACCTCATACAATGAGCAGTTCTTC.

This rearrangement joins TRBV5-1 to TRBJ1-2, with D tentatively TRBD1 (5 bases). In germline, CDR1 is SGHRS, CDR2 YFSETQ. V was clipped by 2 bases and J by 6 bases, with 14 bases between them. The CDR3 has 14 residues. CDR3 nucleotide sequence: TGCGCCAGCAGCTTCCTCGCTCAGGGTGATGGCTACACCTTC. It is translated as CASSFLAQGDGYTF. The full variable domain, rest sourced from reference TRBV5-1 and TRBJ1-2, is KAGVTQTPRYLIKTRGQQVTLSCSPISGHRSVSWYQQTPGQGLQFLFEYFSETQRNKGNFPGRFSGRQFSNSRSEMNVSTLELGDSALYLCASSFLAQGDGYTFGSGTRLTVV.

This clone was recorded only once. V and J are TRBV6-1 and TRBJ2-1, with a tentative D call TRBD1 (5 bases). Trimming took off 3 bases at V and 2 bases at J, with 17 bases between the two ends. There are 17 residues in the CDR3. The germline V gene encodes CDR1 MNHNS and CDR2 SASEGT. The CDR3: CASSEQGSLRTYNEQFF. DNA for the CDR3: TGTGCCAGCAGTGAGCAGGGATCCCTACGAACCTACAATGAGCAGTTCTTC.

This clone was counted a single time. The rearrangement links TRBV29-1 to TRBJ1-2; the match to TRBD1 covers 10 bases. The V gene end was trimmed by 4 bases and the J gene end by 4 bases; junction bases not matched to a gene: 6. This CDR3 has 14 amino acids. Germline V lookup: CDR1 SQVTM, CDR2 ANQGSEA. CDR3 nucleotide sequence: TGCAGCGTTGCCCTCCGGGACAGGGGCTATGGCTACACCTTC. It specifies CSVALRDRGYGYTF. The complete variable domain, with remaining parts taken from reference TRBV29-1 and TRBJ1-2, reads SAVISQKPSRDICQRGTSLTIQCQVDSQVTMMFWYRQQPGQSLTLIATANQGSEATYESGFVIDKFPISRPNLTFSTLTVSNMSPEDSSIYLCSVALRDRGYGYTFGSGTRLTVV.

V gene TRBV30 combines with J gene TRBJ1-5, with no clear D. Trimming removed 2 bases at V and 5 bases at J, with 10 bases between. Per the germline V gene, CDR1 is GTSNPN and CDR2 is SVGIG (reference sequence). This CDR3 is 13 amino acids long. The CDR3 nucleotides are TGTGCCTGGAGTATCGGTTCGGATCAGCCCCAGCATTTT. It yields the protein CAWSIGSDQPQHF.

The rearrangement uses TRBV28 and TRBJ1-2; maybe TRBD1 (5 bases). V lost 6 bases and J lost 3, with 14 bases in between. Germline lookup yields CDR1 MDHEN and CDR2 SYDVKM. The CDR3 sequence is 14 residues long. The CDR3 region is CASSAAWGDYGYTF. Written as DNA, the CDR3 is TGTGCCAGCAGCGCCGCCTGGGGGGACTATGGCTACACCTTC.

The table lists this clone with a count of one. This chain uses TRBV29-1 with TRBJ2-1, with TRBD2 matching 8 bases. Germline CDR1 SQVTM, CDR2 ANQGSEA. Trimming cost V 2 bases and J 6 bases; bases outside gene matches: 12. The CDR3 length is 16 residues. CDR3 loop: CSVEWGRGGRLNEQFF. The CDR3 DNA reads TGCAGCGTTGAATGGGGTCGGGGGGGCCGACTCAATGAGCAGTTCTTC.

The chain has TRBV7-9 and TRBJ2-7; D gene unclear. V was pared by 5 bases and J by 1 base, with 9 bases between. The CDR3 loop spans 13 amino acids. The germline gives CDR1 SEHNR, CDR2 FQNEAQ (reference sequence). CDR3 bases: TGTGCCAGCAGCCCCGGGCTTTCCTACGAGCAGTACTTC. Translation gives CASSPGLSYEQYF. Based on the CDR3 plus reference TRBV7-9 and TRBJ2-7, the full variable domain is DTGVSQNPRHKITKRGQNVTFRCDPISEHNRLYWYRQTLGQGPEFLTYFQNEAQLEKSRLLSDRFSAERPKGSFSTLEIQRTEQGDSAMYLCASSPGLSYEQYFGPGTRLTVT.

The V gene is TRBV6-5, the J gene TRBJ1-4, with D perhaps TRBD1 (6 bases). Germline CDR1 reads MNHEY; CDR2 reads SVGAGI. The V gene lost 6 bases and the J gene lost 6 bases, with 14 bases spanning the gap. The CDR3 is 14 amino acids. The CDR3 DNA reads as TGTGCCAGCAGCCGGGACATGGAGGATGAAAAACTGTTTTTT. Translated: CASSRDMEDEKLFF.

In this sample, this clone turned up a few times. CDR3 sequence: CAISEDRVNGYTF. CDR3 coding DNA: TGTGCCATCAGTGAGGACAGGGTTAATGGCTACACCTTC. The rearrangement uses TRBV10-3 and TRBJ1-2; 7 bases are shared with TRBD1. This CDR3 spans 13 amino acids. Losses at the gene ends were 2 bases for V and 6 bases for J; bases not matched to a gene: 3. Per germline, CDR1 ENHRY and CDR2 SYGVKD.

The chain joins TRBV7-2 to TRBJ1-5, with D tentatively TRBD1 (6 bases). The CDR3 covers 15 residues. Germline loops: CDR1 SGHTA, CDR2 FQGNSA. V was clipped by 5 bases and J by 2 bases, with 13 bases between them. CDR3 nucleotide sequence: TGTGCCAGCAGCGGGGGCGGGTGGGGCAATCAGCCCCAGCATTTT. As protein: CASSGGGWGNQPQHF.

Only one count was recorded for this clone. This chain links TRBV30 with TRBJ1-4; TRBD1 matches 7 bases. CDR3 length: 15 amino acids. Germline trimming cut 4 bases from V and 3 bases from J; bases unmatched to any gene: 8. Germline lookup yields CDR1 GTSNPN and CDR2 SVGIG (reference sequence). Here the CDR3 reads CAWTREGTANEKLFF. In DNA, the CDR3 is TGTGCCTGGACCAGGGAGGGGACAGCTAATGAAAAACTGTTTTTT.

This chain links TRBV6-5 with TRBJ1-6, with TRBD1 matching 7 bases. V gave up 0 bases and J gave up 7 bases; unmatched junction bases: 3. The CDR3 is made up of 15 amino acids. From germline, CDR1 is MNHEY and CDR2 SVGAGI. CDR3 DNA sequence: TGTGCCAGCAGTTACTCGGAGGGGGCGAATTCACCCCTCCACTTT. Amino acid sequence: CASSYSEGANSPLHF.